Sequencing of this TCR beta chain was carried out in a study of blood T cell repertoires in COVID-19. Study at large: Spain, Italy and the United States supplied samples that represented acute and convalescent COVID-19. T cells, B-cell-depleted T cells, or PBMCs supplied cDNA or gDNA.

Germline CDR1 and CDR2: SNHLY and FYNNEI. V dropped 6 bases and J dropped 4; count of bases not matched to a gene: 8. The CDR3 has 15 residues. As processed by the authors: Estimates of nucleated cell counts were drawn from the amplification of reference gene primers. Profiling relied on immunoSEQ multiplex PCR, and the TCRdb table lists in-frame clones only, not all of them. V and J calls and clone size are copied from that table; D and trimming were computed from the DNA. Of tens of thousands of clones in the sample, 88% are singletons; the top ten hold around 2.7%. This sequence originates from a man aged 45 to 65 with active COVID-19. The gene calls are TRBV2 and TRBJ2-1; 8 bases are a match to TRBD2. Sequencing was performed on peripheral blood. This chain's CDR3 is CASRDPGLGYNEQFF. The CDR3 bases are TGTGCCAGCAGGGATCCGGGACTAGGGTACAATGAGCAGTTCTTC. The full variable domain, its missing parts supplied by reference TRBV2 and TRBJ2-1, is EPEVTQTPSHQVTQMGQEVILRCVPISNHLYFYWYRQILGQKVEFLVSFYNNEISEKSEIFDDQFSVERPDGSNFTLKIRSTKLEDSAMYFCASRDPGLGYNEQFFGPGTRLTVL.